This T cell receptor (beta chain) came from a study of early T cells in non-severe SARS-CoV-2 infection. Researchers tagged individual cDNA molecules with unique molecular identifiers. From the 5' RACE reads, TCRdb called clonotypes with MiXCR, one entry per CDR3 protein. This table holds about 77,000 distinct CDR3 sequences, about a sixth found once. There are a few counts of this clonotype. The CDR3 totals 15 residues. CDR1 and CDR2 (germline): DFQATT, SNEGSKA (reference sequence). J lost 3 bases, V lost 5 bases, and 11 bases had no gene match. This sequence joins TRBV20-1 and TRBJ2-3; TRBD2 aligns across 7 bases. The TCR comes from an adult who was a healthcare worker with PCR-confirmed SARS-CoV-2 infection or an uninfected control (not recorded which). Input material: whole blood. The DNA of the CDR3 is TGCAGTGCTCGAAGCGGGATACAGTTAACAGATACGCAGTATTTT. It is translated as CSARSGIQLTDTQYF.